This passage covers 21 T cell receptor beta chains from one sample sequenced in a study of T cell responses to AZD1222 COVID-19 vaccine. The table came from immunoSEQ multiplex PCR; TCRdb's copy has only in-frame clones and leaves some out. The sample has about 120,000 clones; about 88% are singletons. The input for sequencing was peripheral blood, taken on day 0 of AZD1222 vaccination. The receptors stem from an adult in good health.

The chain uses TRBV25-1 and TRBJ2-3; TRBD1 is a possible D gene (5 bases). The CDR3 is made up of 13 amino acids. Germline CDR1 reads MGHDK; CDR2 reads SYGVNS. Deletions cut 7 bases from V and 1 base from J, with 9 bases between. CDR3 loop: CASTRGGTDTQYF. The CDR3 bases are TGTGCCAGCACTAGGGGTGGCACAGATACGCAGTATTTT. The whole variable domain, remainder taken from reference TRBV25-1 and TRBJ2-3, is EADIYQTPRYLVIGTGKKITLECSQTMGHDKMYWYQQDPGMELHLIHYSYGVNSTEKGDLSSESTVSRIRTEHFPLTLESARPSHTSQYLCASTRGGTDTQYFGPGTRLTVL.

The chain has TRBV5-1 and TRBJ2-2; the match to TRBD2 covers 11 bases. The ends lost 3 bases at V and 4 bases at J; junction bases unmatched: 5. CDR3 length equals 16 residues. Germline values: CDR1 SGHRS, CDR2 YFSETQ. The CDR3 here is CASSSPGLAATGELFF. The CDR3 DNA reads as TGCGCCAGCAGCTCACCGGGACTAGCGGCCACCGGGGAGCTGTTTTTT.

CDR3 sequence (DNA): TGTGCCAGCAGCTTAGGGATCAGCACAGATACGCAGTATTTT. It translates to CASSLGISTDTQYF. This chain joins TRBV11-3 and TRBJ2-3; D gene ambiguous. The CDR3 runs to 14 residues. Between the trimmed V and J ends, which lost 1 base and 0 bases, there was a span of 5 bases. Germline lookup yields CDR1 SGHNT and CDR2 YENEEA.

This chain uses TRBV5-1 with TRBJ1-2; possibly TRBD1 for D (6 bases). Germline V CDR1 and CDR2: SGHRS, YFSETQ. CDR3 length equals 13 residues. V lost 3 bases and J 8 bases, leaving 14 bases between the germline ends. The CDR3 nucleotides are TGCGCCAGCAGCTCTGATGGGGGGCTAGGCTACACCTTC. It specifies CASSSDGGLGYTF.

The genes are TRBV10-3 and TRBJ1-5; 7 bases are a match to TRBD1. The V and J ends lost 0 bases and 0 bases, in that order; junction bases with no gene match: 2. Germline assignment: CDR1 ENHRY and CDR2 SYGVKD. This CDR3 has 16 residues. The CDR3 spells CAISESGTVSNQPQHF. As DNA, the CDR3 is TGTGCCATCAGTGAGTCCGGGACAGTTAGCAATCAGCCCCAGCATTTT.

V is TRBV5-1 and J is TRBJ1-1, with 8 bases matching TRBD1. With 5 bases clipped from V and 3 bases from J, the junction kept 6 bases outside the gene matches. Germline V CDR1 and CDR2: SGHRS, YFSETQ. CDR3 length equals 14 residues. CDR3 DNA sequence: TGCGCCAGCAGACAGGGGGGATTCGACACTGAAGCTTTCTTT. Its translation: CASRQGGFDTEAFF.

The rearrangement uses TRBV28 and TRBJ2-1; 14 bases align to TRBD2. The junction had 5 bases not matched to a gene; V was cut back by 5 bases and J by 8 bases. Germline values: CDR1 MDHEN, CDR2 SYDVKM. The CDR3 is made up of 15 amino acids. DNA for the CDR3: TGTGCCAGCAGTCCGACGGGACTAGCGGGAGATGAGCAGTTCTTC. Amino acid sequence: CASSPTGLAGDEQFF.

V gene TRBV27 combines with J gene TRBJ1-2; D is ambiguous. Germline values: CDR1 MNHEY, CDR2 SMNVEV (reference sequence). Trimming stripped 3 bases from V and 7 bases from J, with 12 bases between. CDR3 size: 13 residues. The CDR3 DNA is TGTGCCAGCAGTTTTGAGGGTGGAGGTGGCTACACCTTC. This gives the protein CASSFEGGGGYTF.

This sequence joins TRBV24-1 and TRBJ2-7, with D perhaps matching TRBD1 (6 bases). V shed 3 bases and J shed 7 bases, with 18 bases lying between them. Germline assignment: CDR1 KGHDR and CDR2 SFDVKD. CDR3 length: 15 amino acids. The CDR3 sequence: CATSDRQGFSEEQYF. Here the CDR3 DNA reads TGTGCCACCAGTGATCGGCAGGGGTTCAGCGAGGAGCAGTACTTC.

V gene TRBV7-9 combines with J gene TRBJ2-7; D unclear. In germline, CDR1 is SEHNR, CDR2 FQNEAQ (reference sequence). This CDR3 is 14 amino acids long. The V gene lost 5 bases and the J gene lost 2 bases, with 13 bases spanning the gap. CDR3 region: CASSQPGSPYEQYF. DNA of the CDR3: TGTGCCAGCAGCCAGCCCGGGTCTCCCTACGAGCAGTACTTC.

The gene calls are TRBV19 and TRBJ1-5; the D gene is possibly TRBD1 (6 bases). The V gene lost 5 bases and the J gene lost 6 bases, with 14 bases spanning the gap. Germline lookup yields CDR1 LNHDA and CDR2 SQIVND (reference sequence). The length of the CDR3 is 14 residues. The CDR3 sequence: CASSATGLSQPQHF. The CDR3 DNA sequence: TGTGCCAGTAGTGCCACAGGGTTAAGTCAGCCCCAGCATTTT.

The chain combines TRBV19 with TRBJ1-3; D not certain. Trimming removed 3 bases from V and 3 bases from J, with 12 bases in between. The CDR3 is 15 amino acids. Germline CDR1 LNHDA, CDR2 SQIVND (reference sequence). CDR3 DNA: TGTGCCAGTAGTATTCGTGCGGCGGGTGGAAACACCATATATTTT. Translated, it gives CASSIRAAGGNTIYF.

The chain couples TRBV2 to TRBJ2-3; TRBD2 aligns across 12 bases. Germline loops: CDR1 SNHLY, CDR2 FYNNEI. The CDR3 is 17 residues long. The V and J ends lost 6 bases and 0 bases, in that order; junction bases with no gene match: 7. CDR3 sequence reads: CASRRTSGAPSTDTQYF. CDR3 bases: TGTGCCAGCAGGAGGACTAGCGGGGCTCCTAGCACAGATACGCAGTATTTT.

The V gene is TRBV28, the J gene TRBJ2-7; D is unclear. CDR1 and CDR2 (germline): MDHEN, SYDVKM. V lost 8 bases and J lost 2, with 16 bases in between. The CDR3 is 14 residues long. The CDR3 sequence: CASLSAAVPYEQYF. The DNA of the CDR3 is TGTGCCAGCCTTTCCGCCGCGGTCCCCTACGAGCAGTACTTC.

The chain recombines TRBV30 with TRBJ1-5; D perhaps matches TRBD1 (5 bases). Looked up from germline, CDR1 is GTSNPN and CDR2 is SVGIG (reference sequence). V was pared by 1 base and J by 6 bases, with 7 bases between. There are 12 residues in the CDR3. CDR3 bases: TGTGCCTGGAGTGCCAGGGTTCAGCCCCAGCATTTT. Protein product: CAWSARVQPQHF.

This chain uses TRBV29-1 with TRBJ1-6, with 9 bases matching TRBD1. Germline V lookup: CDR1 SQVTM, CDR2 ANQGSEA. The V gene end was trimmed by 4 bases and the J gene end by 7 bases; junction bases not matched to a gene: 5. The CDR3 extends over 14 amino acids. DNA for the CDR3: TGCAGCGTTGGGACGGGACAGGGAAATTCACCCCTCCACTTT. It is translated as CSVGTGQGNSPLHF. The entire variable domain, with the rest obtained from reference TRBV29-1 and TRBJ1-6, is as follows: SAVISQKPSRDICQRGTSLTIQCQVDSQVTMMFWYRQQPGQSLTLIATANQGSEATYESGFVIDKFPISRPNLTFSTLTVSNMSPEDSSIYLCSVGTGQGNSPLHFGNGTRLTVT.

V and J are TRBV27 and TRBJ1-2; D ambiguous. This CDR3 comprises 15 residues. V lost 3 bases to trimming and J lost 2 bases, with 13 bases between them. CDR1 and CDR2 from the germline V gene are MNHEY and SMNVEV (reference sequence). The CDR3 nucleotides are TGTGCCAGCAGTTTTACCCTCGGATCCAACTATGGCTACACCTTC. Its translation: CASSFTLGSNYGYTF.

The rearrangement uses TRBV12-3 or TRBV12-4 and TRBJ1-1; D is unresolved. The CDR3 extends over 13 amino acids. V was cut by 5 bases and J by 9 bases, with 16 bases left in between. The CDR3 region has the DNA TGTGCCAGCAGTAATGACAAAAGGCAGAAAGCTTTCTTT. Residues: CASSNDKRQKAFF.

Sample share makes this clone medium-sized (0.01 to 0.1%). J is TRBJ2-1 and V is TRBV19, with D possibly matching TRBD2 (6 bases). This CDR3 is 15 amino acids long. The germline V and J ends were trimmed by 3 bases and 0 bases, with 9 bases remaining between them. CDR1 LNHDA and CDR2 SQIVND come from the germline V gene (reference sequence). The chain's CDR3 is CASSMEGSSYNEQFF. DNA of the CDR3: TGTGCCAGTAGTATGGAGGGAAGCTCCTACAATGAGCAGTTCTTC.

This rearrangement joins TRBV5-1 to TRBJ2-1, with TRBD2 matching 8 bases. Germline V gives CDR1 SGHRS, CDR2 YFSETQ. Trimming at V came to 0 bases and at J to 2 bases, leaving 13 bases not matched to a gene. This CDR3 contains 19 residues. The CDR3 bases are TGCGCCAGCAGCTTGGATTCGGTCAGCGGGAGCCGGACCTACAATGAGCAGTTCTTC. Residues: CASSLDSVSGSRTYNEQFF.

CDR3 bases: TGCAGCGTTGGGACACCCAAAGACACTGAAGCTTTCTTT. Amino acids: CSVGTPKDTEAFF. The V and J genes are TRBV29-1 and TRBJ1-1; D might be TRBD1 (5 bases). CDR1 is SQVTM and CDR2 is ANQGSEA in the germline V gene. Trimming stripped 4 bases from V and 3 bases from J, with 12 bases between. The CDR3 consists of 13 residues.